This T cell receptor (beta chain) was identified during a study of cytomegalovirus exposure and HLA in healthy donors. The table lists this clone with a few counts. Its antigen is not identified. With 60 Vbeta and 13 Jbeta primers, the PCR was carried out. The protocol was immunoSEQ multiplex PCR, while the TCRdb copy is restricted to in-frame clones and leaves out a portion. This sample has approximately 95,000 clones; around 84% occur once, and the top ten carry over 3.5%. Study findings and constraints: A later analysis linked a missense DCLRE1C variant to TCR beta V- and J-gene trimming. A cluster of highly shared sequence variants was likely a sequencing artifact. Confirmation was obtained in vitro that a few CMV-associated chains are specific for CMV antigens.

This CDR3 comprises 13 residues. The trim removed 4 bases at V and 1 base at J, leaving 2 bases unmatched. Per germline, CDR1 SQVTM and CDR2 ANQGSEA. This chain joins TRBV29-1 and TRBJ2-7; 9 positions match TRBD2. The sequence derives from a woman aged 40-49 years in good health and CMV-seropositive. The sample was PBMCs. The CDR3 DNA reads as TGCAGCGTTGGGCGGGAGGGATCCTACGAGCAGTACTTC. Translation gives CSVGREGSYEQYF.